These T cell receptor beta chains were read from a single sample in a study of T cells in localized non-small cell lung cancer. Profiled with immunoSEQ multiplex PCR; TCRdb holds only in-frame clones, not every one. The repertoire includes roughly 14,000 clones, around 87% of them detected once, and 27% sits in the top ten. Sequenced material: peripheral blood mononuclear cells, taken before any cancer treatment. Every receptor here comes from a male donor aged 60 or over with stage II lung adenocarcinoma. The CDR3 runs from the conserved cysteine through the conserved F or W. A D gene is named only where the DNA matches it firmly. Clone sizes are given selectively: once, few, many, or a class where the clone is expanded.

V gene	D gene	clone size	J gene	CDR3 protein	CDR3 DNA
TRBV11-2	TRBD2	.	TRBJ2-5	CASSLAGLAGQETQYF	TGTGCCAGCAGCTTAGCGGGACTAGCGGGTCAAGAGACCCAGTACTTC
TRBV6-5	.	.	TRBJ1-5	CASSYSFSQPQHF	TGTGCCAGCAGTTACTCGTTTAGCCAGCCCCAGCATTTT
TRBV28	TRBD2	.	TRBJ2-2	CASSPWGGRNTGELFF	TGTGCCAGCAGCCCCTGGGGAGGGCGGAACACCGGGGAGCTGTTTTTT
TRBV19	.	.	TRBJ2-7	CASSTPGRGPPYEQYF	TGTGCCAGTAGTACCCCGGGACGGGGCCCTCCCTACGAGCAGTACTTC
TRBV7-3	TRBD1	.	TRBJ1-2	CASSLTGTGDYSYGYTF	TGTGCCAGCAGCTTAACCGGGACAGGGGACTATAGCTATGGCTACACCTTC
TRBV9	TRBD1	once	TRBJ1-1	CASSSTGVGITEAFF	TGTGCCAGCAGCTCCACAGGGGTGGGCATCACTGAAGCTTTCTTT
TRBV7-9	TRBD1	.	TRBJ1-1	CATGQGVGNTEAFF	TGTGCCACGGGACAGGGCGTAGGGAACACTGAAGCTTTCTTT
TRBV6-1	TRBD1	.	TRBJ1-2	CASSEAGGQGDGYTF	TGTGCCAGCAGTGAAGCGGGGGGACAGGGGGACGGCTACACCTTC
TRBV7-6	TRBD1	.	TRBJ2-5	CASSETGQETQYF	TGTGCCAGCAGCGAGACAGGGCAAGAGACCCAGTACTTC
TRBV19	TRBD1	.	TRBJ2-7	CASSFEDRDEQYF	TGTGCCAGTAGCTTTGAAGACAGGGACGAGCAGTACTTC
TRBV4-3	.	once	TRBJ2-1	CASSQGYTSSKTNEQFF	TGCGCCAGCAGCCAAGGGTATACTAGCAGTAAGACCAATGAGCAGTTCTTC
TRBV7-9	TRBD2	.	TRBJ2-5	CASSLQLAGQETQYF	TGTGCCAGCAGCCTCCAGCTAGCGGGACAAGAGACCCAGTACTTC
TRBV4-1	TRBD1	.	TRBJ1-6	CASSQESQGVIRNSPLHF	TGCGCCAGCAGCCAAGAAAGCCAGGGGGTGATAAGGAATTCACCCCTCCACTTT
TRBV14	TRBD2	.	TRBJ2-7	CASSPTQLAGLEQYF	TGTGCCAGCAGCCCGACTCAACTAGCGGGATTGGAGCAGTACTTC
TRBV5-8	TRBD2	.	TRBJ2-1	CASSQGLADYNEQFF	TGTGCCAGCAGCCAAGGACTAGCGGACTACAATGAGCAGTTCTTC
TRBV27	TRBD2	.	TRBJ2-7	CASSLKGTSLYEQYF	TGTGCCAGCAGTTTAAAAGGGACTAGTCTTTACGAGCAGTACTTC
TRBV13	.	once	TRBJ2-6	CASRPRASGANVLTF	TGTGCCAGCAGACCCAGGGCGTCCGGGGCCAACGTCCTGACTTTC
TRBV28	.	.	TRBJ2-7	CASSFGGGLNEQYF	TGTGCCAGCAGTTTCGGAGGCGGGCTGAACGAGCAGTACTTC
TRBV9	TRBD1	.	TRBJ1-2	CASSVLTGGDGYTF	TGTGCCAGCAGCGTCCTGACAGGGGGCGATGGCTACACCTTC
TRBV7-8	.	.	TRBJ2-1	CASSATLAGTPLDEQFF	TGTGCCAGCAGCGCTACCCTAGCTGGGACCCCGTTGGATGAGCAGTTCTTC
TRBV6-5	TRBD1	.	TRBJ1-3	CASSYFVRGRGNTIYF	TGTGCCAGCAGTTACTTTGTGAGGGGGCGAGGAAACACCATATATTTT
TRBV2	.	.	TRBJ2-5	CASSDGGQRETQYF	TGTGCCAGCAGTGATGGTGGGCAGCGAGAGACCCAGTACTTC
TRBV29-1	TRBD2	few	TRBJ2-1	CSAMGLASGDEQFF	TGCAGCGCGATGGGACTAGCGTCAGGAGATGAGCAGTTCTTC
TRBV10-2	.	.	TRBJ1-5	CASSLSGGNQPQHF	TGCGCCAGCAGCCTAAGCGGGGGGAATCAGCCCCAGCATTTT
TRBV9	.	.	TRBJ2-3	CASSARSDGDTQYF	TGTGCCAGCAGCGCCCGTTCGGACGGAGATACGCAGTATTTT
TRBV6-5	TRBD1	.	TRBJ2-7	CASSRQGESYEQYF	TGTGCCAGCTCTAGACAGGGGGAAAGCTACGAGCAGTACTTC
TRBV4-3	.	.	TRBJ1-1	CASSQEPFSGTFF	TGCGCCAGCAGCCAGGAACCCTTCTCGGGAACTTTCTTT
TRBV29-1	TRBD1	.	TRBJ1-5	CSVAGGRGDNQPQHF	TGCAGCGTTGCAGGGGGCAGGGGTGACAATCAGCCCCAGCATTTT
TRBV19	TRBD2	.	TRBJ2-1	CTPGGRLAEYNEQFF	TGTACGCCAGGGGGGCGACTAGCGGAATACAATGAGCAGTTCTTC
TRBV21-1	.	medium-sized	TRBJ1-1	CASSKDGREDRRRSEAFF	TGTGCCAGCAGCAAAGACGGTAGGGAAGACAGGAGGAGGTCTGAAGCTTTCTTT
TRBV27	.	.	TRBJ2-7	CASSLRLGSYEQYF	TGTGCCAGCAGTTTACGACTCGGATCCTACGAGCAGTACTTC
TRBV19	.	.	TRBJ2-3	CASSIGPGLLTDTQYF	TGTGCCAGTAGTATCGGACCGGGACTCCTCACAGATACGCAGTATTTT
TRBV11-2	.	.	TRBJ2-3	CASSLGRPSTDTQYF	TGTGCCAGCAGCTTGGGGAGGCCCAGCACAGATACGCAGTATTTT
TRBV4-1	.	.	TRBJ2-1	CASSQPSREQFF	TGCGCCAGCAGCCAACCCTCTCGTGAGCAGTTCTTC
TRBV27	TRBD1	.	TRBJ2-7	CASSPARQGAREQYF	TGTGCCAGCAGTCCGGCCCGGCAGGGGGCACGAGAGCAGTACTTC
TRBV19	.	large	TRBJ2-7	CASRPGTADSRGVRREQYF	TGTGCCAGTAGGCCCGGGACGGCGGATTCCCGCGGGGTTCGACGGGAGCAGTACTTC
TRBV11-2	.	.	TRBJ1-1	CASSMGVAEAFF	TGTGCCAGCAGCATGGGGGTCGCTGAAGCTTTCTTT
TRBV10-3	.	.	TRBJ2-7	CAISEAGAGEVNEQYF	TGTGCCATCAGTGAGGCTGGGGCAGGGGAAGTGAACGAGCAGTACTTC
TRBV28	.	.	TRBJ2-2	CASIETGELFF	TGTGCCAGCATTGAAACCGGGGAGCTGTTTTTT
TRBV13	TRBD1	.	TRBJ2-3	CASSRQGPPSDTQYF	TGTGCCAGCAGCCGACAGGGGCCCCCAAGCGATACGCAGTATTTT
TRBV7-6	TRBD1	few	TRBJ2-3	CASSLATGESTDTQYF	TGTGCCAGCAGCTTAGCGACAGGGGAGAGCACAGATACGCAGTATTTT
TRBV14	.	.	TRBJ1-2	CASSQVGGPGYGYTF	TGTGCCAGCAGCCAAGTTGGGGGGCCGGGCTATGGCTACACCTTC
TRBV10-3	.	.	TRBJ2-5	CAISDGVRETQYF	TGTGCCATCAGTGATGGTGTTCGGGAGACCCAGTACTTC
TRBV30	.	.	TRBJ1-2	CAWSSATPYGYTF	TGTGCCTGGAGTTCGGCGACTCCATATGGCTACACCTTC
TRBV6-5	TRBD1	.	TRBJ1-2	CASSYRGDRDGYGYTF	TGTGCCAGCAGTTACCGGGGTGACAGGGACGGCTATGGCTACACCTTC
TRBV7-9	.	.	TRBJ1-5	CASSLDVDIGKPQHF	TGTGCCAGCAGCTTAGACGTAGACATCGGCAAGCCCCAGCATTTT
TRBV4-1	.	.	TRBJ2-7	CASSQSGVGNDEQYF	TGCGCCAGCAGCCAAAGTGGGGTCGGCAACGACGAGCAGTACTTC
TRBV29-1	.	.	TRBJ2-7	CSVVPENSYEQYF	TGCAGCGTTGTGCCGGAAAACTCCTACGAGCAGTACTTC
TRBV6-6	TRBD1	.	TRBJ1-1	CASLPQGSTEAFF	TGTGCCAGCCTCCCACAGGGGAGCACTGAAGCTTTCTTT